A selection of T cell receptor beta chains follows, all from one sample in a study of T-cell reconstitution after alpha-beta-depleted transplantation in children. TCRdb re-analysed the PCR reads in MiXCR, keeping a single row per CDR3 protein. Among 90,000 to 150,000 distinct CDR3 sequences listed, around 23% were seen once. Specimen: PBMCs, mostly from graft donor cells, collected 180 days after TCRalphabeta/CD19-depleted stem cell transplant. These receptors came from a male patient aged 2 to 9 who had a stem cell transplant for chronic granulomatous disease, so the T cells may come from the graft donor. CDR3s include the opening cysteine and the closing phenylalanine or tryptophan. D genes are given only for firm matches. The size entry is marked missing in some rows and otherwise reads once, few, many or a size class.

CDR3 protein	CDR3 DNA	D gene	clone size	V gene	J gene
CASSPRGAEQYF	TGTGCCAGCAGCCCAAGGGGTGCCGAGCAGTACTTC	.	few	TRBV7-8	TRBJ2-7
CASSSSTRPGDQYF	TGTGCCAGCAGTTCATCCACACGGCCAGGGGACCAGTACTTC	.	.	TRBV27	TRBJ2-5
CASSRTAATNEKLFF	TGCGCCAGCAGTCGGACAGCTGCAACTAATGAAAAACTGTTTTTT	.	once	TRBV4-3	TRBJ1-4
CASSLPGQAYTF	TGTGCCAGCAGTTTACCAGGACAGGCCTACACCTTC	TRBD1	many	TRBV28	TRBJ1-2
CAWSSGATWMEQYF	TGTGCCTGGAGCTCGGGGGCCACCTGGATGGAGCAGTACTTC	.	.	TRBV30	TRBJ2-7
CSAVFWAYEQYF	TGCAGTGCCGTCTTTTGGGCCTACGAGCAGTACTTC	.	.	TRBV20-1	TRBJ2-7
CASSGRDRGLPEQYF	TGCGCCAGCAGTGGAAGGGACAGGGGTTTGCCCGAGCAGTACTTC	TRBD1	.	TRBV10-2	TRBJ2-7
CASSLEGFEQYF	TGTGCCAGCAGCTTAGAGGGTTTCGAGCAGTACTTC	.	many	TRBV7-9	TRBJ2-7
CASSERPLELFF	TGCGCCAGCAGTGAGAGACCGCTGGAGCTGTTTTTT	.	.	TRBV10-2	TRBJ2-2
CASSFVSYRETQYF	TGTGCCAGCAGTTTTGTATCGTATAGGGAGACCCAGTACTTC	.	many	TRBV28	TRBJ2-5
CATSRDRNDGYTF	TGTGCCACCAGCAGAGATCGAAACGATGGCTACACCTTC	.	.	TRBV15	TRBJ1-2
CASTRMREDYNEQFF	TGTGCCAGCACCCGAATGCGGGAGGACTACAATGAGCAGTTCTTC	TRBD2	.	TRBV12-3/TRBV12-4	TRBJ2-1
CASSKRQGSRYEQYF	TGCGCCAGCAGCAAACGACAGGGTTCTCGCTACGAGCAGTACTTC	TRBD1	many	TRBV5-1	TRBJ2-7
CASSATQGQETQYF	TGCGCCAGCAGTGCGACACAGGGACAAGAGACCCAGTACTTC	.	.	TRBV10-1	TRBJ2-5
CATSRGVPDTQYF	TGTGCCACCAGCAGAGGCGTCCCAGATACGCAGTATTTT	.	.	TRBV15	TRBJ2-3
CASSWSRTDTQYF	TGTGCCAGCAGTTGGTCGAGAACAGATACGCAGTATTTT	.	.	TRBV27	TRBJ2-3
CASSPFSSGGQETQYF	TGTGCCAGCTCACCATTTTCGAGTGGGGGACAAGAGACCCAGTACTTC	.	many	TRBV18	TRBJ2-5
CASRKAQGQPQHF	TGTGCCAGCAGAAAGGCCCAGGGTCAGCCCCAGCATTTT	.	few	TRBV12-3/TRBV12-4	TRBJ1-5
CASGRDSSGANVLTF	TGTGCCAGCGGGAGGGATAGCTCTGGGGCCAACGTCCTGACTTTC	TRBD2	.	TRBV12-3/TRBV12-4	TRBJ2-6
CASRRTGRDSPLHF	TGTGCCAGCAGGCGGACAGGGCGGGATTCACCCCTCCACTTT	TRBD1	.	TRBV27	TRBJ1-6
CASSLTSGSTPKQFF	TGTGCCAGCAGTTTAACTAGCGGGAGTACGCCTAAGCAGTTCTTC	TRBD2	many	TRBV12-3/TRBV12-4	TRBJ2-1
CASTTGGGIGQYF	TGTGCCAGCACGACTGGAGGCGGCATAGGGCAGTACTTC	.	once	TRBV25-1	TRBJ2-7